The 18 T cell receptor beta chains given below trace back to one sample, sequenced in a study of T cell repertoires in cytomegalovirus infection. In TCRdb, the reads were re-called with MiXCR into one record per CDR3 protein. Of approximately 500,000 distinct CDR3 sequences in the sample, approximately 15% were seen once. Sequencing input: CD8+ T cells from PBMCs. The source is a human donor in good health (CMV status not recorded). Some clones in this sample may be carry-over from other donors' samples.

This clonotype has ten or more counts. In DNA form, the CDR3 reads TGTGCCAGCAGTCCCCGACTAGCGGGGTACACAGATACGCAGTATTTT. Its translation is CASSPRLAGYTDTQYF. The chain is built from TRBV11-2 and TRBJ2-3; TRBD2 agrees at 11 bases. The CDR3 contains 16 residues. Trimming took 6 bases from V and 2 from J; bases not matched to a gene: 7. CDR1 is SGHAT, CDR2 FQNNGV, per germline.

The chain has TRBV29-1 and TRBJ2-2; unclear D gene. V was trimmed by 5 bases and J by 3 bases, leaving 4 bases between them. Germline CDR1 reads SQVTM; CDR2 reads ANQGSEA. The CDR3 totals 11 residues. CDR3 nucleotide sequence: TGCAGCGTTTCTTACACCGGGGAGCTGTTTTTT. It codes for CSVSYTGELFF.

For the CDR3, the DNA is TGTGCCAGCAGCTCCTCGGGACTAGCTTACGAGCAGTACTTC. This sequence encodes CASSSSGLAYEQYF. The V gene is TRBV9, the J gene TRBJ2-7; 9 bases line up with TRBD2. The CDR3 consists of 14 residues. Germline trimming cut 4 bases from V and 4 bases from J; bases unmatched to any gene: 6. Per the germline V gene, CDR1 is SGDLS and CDR2 is YYNGEE.

This clonotype was observed a handful of times. The V and J genes are TRBV29-1 and TRBJ1-1; no clear D. CDR3 size: 15 residues. CDR1 and CDR2 from the germline V gene are SQVTM and ANQGSEA. V was cut by 0 bases and J by 6 bases, with 17 bases left in between. CDR3 in DNA: TGCAGCGTTGAAGATAGTCGCGGCCGGCAGGCTGAAGCTTTCTTT. Protein sequence: CSVEDSRGRQAEAFF.

This sequence joins TRBV5-1 and TRBJ2-7, with no clear D. The germline V gene encodes CDR1 SGHRS and CDR2 YFSETQ. V lost 2 bases and J 3 bases, leaving 12 bases between the germline ends. The length of the CDR3 is 14 residues. CDR3 region: CASSFWLHYYEQYF. CDR3 sequence (DNA): TGCGCCAGCAGCTTCTGGCTACACTACTACGAGCAGTACTTC.

In its sample, this clonotype was seen many times. V and J are TRBV18 and TRBJ2-7, with D possibly called TRBD1 or TRBD2 (5 bases each). This CDR3 is 14 amino acids long. In germline, CDR1 is KGHSH, CDR2 LQKENI. Trimming stripped 3 bases from V and 3 bases from J, with 12 bases between. CDR3 in amino acids: CASSPYRDGYEQYF. CDR3 DNA sequence: TGTGCCAGCTCACCCTACCGGGACGGCTACGAGCAGTACTTC.

This clonotype was found many times. This CDR3 is CASSSLPSGGDEQYF. The CDR3 bases are TGTGCCAGCAGTTCCCTCCCGAGCGGGGGGGACGAGCAGTACTTC. The V and J genes are TRBV6-6 and TRBJ2-7; TRBD2 matches 10 bases. V lost 4 bases to trimming and J lost 5 bases; unmatched junction nucleotides: 8. Germline-derived CDR1 and CDR2 are MNHNY and SVGAGI (reference sequence). The CDR3 has 15 residues.

This chain connects TRBV20-1 to TRBJ2-5; D is perhaps TRBD1 (5 bases). CDR1 DFQATT and CDR2 SNEGSKA come from the germline V gene (reference sequence). This CDR3 spans 17 amino acids. V was shortened by 0 bases and J by 2 bases, with 19 bases between the two germline ends. The CDR3 region is CSARDLVGAQGQETQYF. CDR3 in DNA: TGCAGTGCTAGAGATCTGGTCGGCGCTCAGGGACAAGAGACCCAGTACTTC.

This clonotype showed up many times. The rearrangement uses TRBV7-9 and TRBJ2-1; TRBD2 agrees at 10 bases. The V gene end was trimmed by 5 bases and the J gene end by 9 bases; junction bases not matched to a gene: 13. This CDR3 has 16 amino acids. Germline CDR1 and CDR2: SEHNR and FQNEAQ (reference sequence). The CDR3 sequence is CASSPWERGGLGEQFF. CDR3 nucleotides: TGTGCCAGCAGCCCCTGGGAGCGGGGGGGCCTTGGTGAGCAGTTCTTC.

The V and J genes are TRBV7-9 and TRBJ1-3; 10 nucleotides match TRBD1. CDR3 length: 21 residues. Per germline, CDR1 SEHNR and CDR2 FQNEAQ (reference sequence). Trimming removed 6 bases from V and 0 bases from J; junction bases left unmatched: 20. The CDR3 nucleotides read TGTGCCAGCAGGGAAGCCCTGGGACAGGGGTCGAGCCCACACTCTGGAAACACCATATATTTT. It encodes CASREALGQGSSPHSGNTIYF.

This clonotype was recorded a few times. The rearrangement joins TRBV19 to TRBJ1-1, with unresolved D. Trimming removed 2 bases from V and 5 bases from J, with 12 bases in between. From germline, CDR1 is LNHDA and CDR2 SQIVND (reference sequence). The CDR3 sequence is 14 residues long. DNA of the CDR3: TGTGCCAGTAGTATATTTGAGGGATCTACTGAAGCTTTCTTT. Translating gives CASSIFEGSTEAFF.

The rearrangement links TRBV29-1 to TRBJ2-7; D gene ambiguous. This CDR3 contains 13 residues. Looked up from germline, CDR1 is SQVTM and CDR2 is ANQGSEA. Trimming cost V 3 bases and J 2 bases, with 11 bases left between them. The CDR3 region is CSVELDAPYEQYF. The CDR3 nucleotides read TGCAGCGTTGAGTTGGACGCACCCTACGAGCAGTACTTC.

In its sample, this clonotype was seen a few times. The V and J genes are TRBV28 and TRBJ1-5; D gene uncertain. In germline, CDR1 is MDHEN, CDR2 SYDVKM. V was clipped by 3 bases and J by 5 bases, with 11 bases between them. The CDR3 has 14 amino acids. The CDR3 sequence is CASSFRTSYQPQHF. DNA of the CDR3: TGTGCCAGCAGTTTTCGCACTTCCTATCAGCCCCAGCATTTT.

This clonotype was counted many times. V gene TRBV28 combines with J gene TRBJ2-7; D is ambiguous. The CDR3 totals 15 residues. Germline CDR1 is MDHEN and CDR2 is SYDVKM. V was clipped by 2 bases and J by 4 bases, with 15 bases between them. CDR3 loop: CASSLKKTNPYEQYF. The CDR3 DNA is TGTGCCAGCAGTTTAAAGAAAACCAACCCATACGAGCAGTACTTC.

The chain combines TRBV4-1 with TRBJ2-1, with TRBD2 identical over 10 bases. This CDR3 spans 15 amino acids. Germline trimming cut 1 base from V and 8 bases from J; bases unmatched to any gene: 5. CDR1 is MGHRA and CDR2 is YSYEKL in the germline V gene. The CDR3 region is CASSQATSGCDEQFF. DNA of the CDR3: TGCGCCAGCAGCCAAGCGACTAGCGGGTGTGATGAGCAGTTCTTC.

Many counts were recorded for this clonotype. The chain couples TRBV24-1 to TRBJ2-2; D may be TRBD2 (6 bases). Between the trimmed V and J ends, which lost 4 bases and 3 bases, there was a span of 23 bases. CDR3 length: 19 residues. Germline assignment: CDR1 KGHDR and CDR2 SFDVKD. CDR3 residues: CATSEAGDFLIADTGELFF. As DNA, the CDR3 is TGTGCCACCAGTGAGGCCGGGGACTTCTTGATAGCGGACACCGGGGAGCTGTTTTTT.

This clonotype was found many times. V and J are TRBV11-2 and TRBJ2-1; no clear D gene. Trimming pared 5 bases from V and 6 bases from J, leaving 5 bases between. CDR3 length: 11 residues. Germline V lookup: CDR1 SGHAT, CDR2 FQNNGV. The CDR3 DNA follows: TGTGCCAGCAGCGACGTCAATGAGCAGTTCTTC. Translated: CASSDVNEQFF.

This clonotype was counted ten times or more. A read error may account for a junction end that differs from germline. V gene TRBV19 combines with J gene TRBJ1-1, with D perhaps TRBD1 (6 bases). The CDR3 extends over 12 amino acids. Germline V gene data show CDR1 as LNHDA and CDR2 as SQIVND (reference sequence). Here the CDR3 reads CASSIRDTEAFF. The CDR3 DNA reads TGTGCCAGCAGTATTCGGGACACAGAAGCTTTCTTT.